This TCR beta chain was retrieved from a study of T cells in Graves' hyperthyroidism and ophthalmopathy. Study overall: Peripheral blood was obtained at initial diagnosis, preceding any treatment. The study, taken as a whole, reports: In the analysis, a 13 V-J model separated ophthalmopathy from stable hyperthyroidism. Progression to ophthalmopathy was predicted a median of 6.5 months early.

This clonotype was detected ten times or more. What it binds is unknown. Template material for amplifying TCR beta CDR3 regions consisted of RNA transcripts. The HTBI primer set drove a first-round RT-PCR of the TCR CDR3. MiXCR was run by TCRdb on the multiplex PCR reads, yielding one entry per CDR3 protein. Among some 300,000 distinct CDR3 sequences listed, roughly 20% were seen once. On the basis of clinical symptoms, serum thyroxine and TRAb, thyroid ultrasound and orbital computed tomography, diagnoses were made. Germline lookup yields CDR1 MNHNS and CDR2 SASEGT. Germline trimming cut 6 bases from V and 4 bases from J; bases unmatched to any gene: 6. The CDR3 has 14 amino acids.

This TCR derives from a man aged 50 to 59 with Graves' ophthalmopathy. J is TRBJ2-5 and V is TRBV6-1, with 9 bases that match TRBD1. Material for sequencing was blood. The CDR3 loop reads CASRRDREGETQYF. DNA of the CDR3: TGTGCCAGCAGACGGGACAGGGAAGGAGAGACCCAGTACTTC.